This record covers a single TCR beta chain. The data are from a study of quantifying T cell responses using KT2 cells. Study-wide background: Reverse transcription used primers in the TCR alpha and beta constant regions. A predetermined fluorescence threshold ended the second PCR, run as a qPCR.

Per germline, CDR1 LGHNT and CDR2 FRNRAP. This CDR3 has 13 amino acids. The V gene lost 2 bases and the J gene lost 0 bases, with 5 bases spanning the gap. Each cDNA got a UMI-containing oligo ligated at its 3' end. First-round PCR used 3 to 4 cycles and beta primers RC1.1 and RC1.2 covering TRBC1 and TRBC2. TCRdb redid the calling of the UMI-ligation and nested PCR reads with MiXCR, one entry per CDR3 protein. The repertoire includes roughly 50,000 distinct CDR3 sequences, roughly 12% of them detected once, and roughly 10% sits in the top ten. Sequenced input: PBMCs spiked with cells of the T cell clone KT2. The TCR comes from a human donor. The chain joins TRBV12-5 to TRBJ2-7; unclear D gene. The CDR3 nucleotides read TGTGCTAGTGGTTTGTCCGACTCCTACGAGCAGTACTTC. Translated: CASGLSDSYEQYF.